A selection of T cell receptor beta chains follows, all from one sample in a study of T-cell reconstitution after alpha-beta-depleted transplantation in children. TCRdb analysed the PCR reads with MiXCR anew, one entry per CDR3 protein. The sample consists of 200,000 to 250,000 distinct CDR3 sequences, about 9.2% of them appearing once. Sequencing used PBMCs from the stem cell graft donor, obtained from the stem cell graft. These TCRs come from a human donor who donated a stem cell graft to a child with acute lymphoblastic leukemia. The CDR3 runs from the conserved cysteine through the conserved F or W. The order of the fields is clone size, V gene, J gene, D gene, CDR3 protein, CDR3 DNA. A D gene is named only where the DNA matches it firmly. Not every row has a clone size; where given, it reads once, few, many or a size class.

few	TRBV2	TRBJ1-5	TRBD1	CASRPQGEGNQPQHF	TGTGCCAGCAGGCCGCAGGGGGAGGGCAATCAGCCCCAGCATTTT
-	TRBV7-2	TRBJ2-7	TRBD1	CASTSGTGGYEQYF	TGTGCCAGCACTTCCGGGACAGGGGGCTACGAGCAGTACTTC
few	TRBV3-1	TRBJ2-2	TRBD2	CASSQVGRAGELFF	TGTGCCAGCAGCCAAGTCGGGAGGGCCGGGGAGCTGTTTTTT
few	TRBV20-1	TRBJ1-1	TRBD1	CSAVGDRAEAFF	TGCAGTGCTGTCGGGGACAGGGCTGAAGCTTTCTTT
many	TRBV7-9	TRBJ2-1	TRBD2	CASRRGAHNEQFF	TGTGCCAGCAGGCGGGGGGCCCACAATGAGCAGTTCTTC
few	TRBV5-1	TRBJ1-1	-	CASSPGWGRNTEAFF	TGCGCCAGCAGCCCCGGTTGGGGGCGGAACACTGAAGCTTTCTTT
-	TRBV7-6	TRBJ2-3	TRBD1	CASSSPRQGSSTDTQYF	TGTGCCAGCAGCTCCCCCCGACAGGGATCTAGCACAGATACGCAGTATTTT
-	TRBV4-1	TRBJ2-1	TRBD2	CASSHLAGAYNEQFF	TGCGCCAGCAGCCATCTAGCGGGGGCTTACAATGAGCAGTTCTTC
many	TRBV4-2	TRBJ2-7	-	CASSQGNTNYEQYF	TGTGCCAGCAGCCAGGGGAATACTAACTACGAGCAGTACTTC
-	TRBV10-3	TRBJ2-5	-	CAISESWGGRETQYF	TGTGCCATCAGTGAGTCGTGGGGGGGGCGAGAGACCCAGTACTTC
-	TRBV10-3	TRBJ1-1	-	CAVKREVMNTEAFF	TGTGCCGTGAAGAGGGAGGTAATGAACACTGAAGCTTTCTTT
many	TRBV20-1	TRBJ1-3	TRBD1	CSGTGTDGNTIYF	TGCAGTGGGACAGGGACAGATGGAAACACCATATATTTT
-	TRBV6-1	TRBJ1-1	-	CASSQNNGDGTEAFF	TGTGCCAGCAGTCAAAATAATGGGGACGGCACTGAAGCTTTCTTT
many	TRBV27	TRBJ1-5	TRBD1	CASRGTGYQPQHF	TGTGCCAGCAGGGGGACAGGTTATCAGCCCCAGCATTTT
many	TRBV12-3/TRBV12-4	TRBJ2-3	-	CASQPDPTDTQYF	TGTGCCAGTCAACCGGACCCCACAGATACGCAGTATTTT
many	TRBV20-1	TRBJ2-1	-	CSAEAAGNEQFF	TGCAGTGCTGAAGCGGCCGGGAATGAGCAGTTCTTC
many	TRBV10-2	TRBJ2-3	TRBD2	CASSLGTRSTDTQYF	TGCGCCAGCAGCCTCGGGACTAGAAGCACAGATACGCAGTATTTT
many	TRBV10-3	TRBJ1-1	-	CAAKGHTRPEAFF	TGTGCCGCCAAGGGGCACACACGACCTGAAGCTTTCTTT
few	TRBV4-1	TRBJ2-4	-	CASSRSQISLAKNIQYF	TGCGCCAGCAGCCGGTCACAGATCAGTCTAGCCAAAAACATTCAGTACTTC
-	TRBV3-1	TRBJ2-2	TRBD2	CASSLRTSVGGELFF	TGTGCCAGCAGCCTAAGGACTAGCGTGGGTGGGGAGCTGTTTTTT
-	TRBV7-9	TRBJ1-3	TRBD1	CASSSPGQRNTIYF	TGTGCCAGCAGCTCGCCGGGACAGAGAAACACCATATATTTT
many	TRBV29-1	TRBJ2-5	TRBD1	CSVGQGETQYF	TGCAGCGTTGGACAGGGAGAGACCCAGTACTTC
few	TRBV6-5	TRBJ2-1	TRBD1	CASSRTTGAVGGEQFF	TGTGCCAGCAGTCGGACGACAGGGGCCGTGGGGGGTGAGCAGTTCTTC
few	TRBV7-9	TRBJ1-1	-	CASLVVNTEAFF	TGTGCCAGCCTCGTAGTGAACACTGAAGCTTTCTTT
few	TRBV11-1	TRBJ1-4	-	CASSLGTEDEKLFF	TGTGCCAGCAGCCTCGGGACGGAGGATGAAAAACTGTTTTTT
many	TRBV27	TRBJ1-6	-	CASSLSGWVKDSPLHF	TGTGCCAGCAGTCTGTCGGGGTGGGTGAAGGATTCACCCCTCCACTTT
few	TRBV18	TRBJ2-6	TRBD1	CASSPRQGPGANVLTF	TGTGCCAGCTCACCTAGACAGGGCCCAGGGGCCAACGTCCTGACTTTC
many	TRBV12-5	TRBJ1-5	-	CASGSRQADYQPQHF	TGTGCTAGTGGTTCTAGACAGGCTGATTATCAGCCCCAGCATTTT
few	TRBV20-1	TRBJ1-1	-	CSARVPTGNTEAFF	TGCAGTGCTAGAGTTCCGACAGGGAACACTGAAGCTTTCTTT
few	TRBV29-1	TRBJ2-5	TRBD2	CSVGLAGLLQETQYF	TGCAGCGTGGGGCTAGCGGGGTTATTACAAGAGACCCAGTACTTC
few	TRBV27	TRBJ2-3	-	CASSPKTGPLSADTQYF	TGTGCCAGCAGTCCCAAAACAGGGCCCCTTAGCGCAGATACGCAGTATTTT
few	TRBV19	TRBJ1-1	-	CASRTRTEAFF	TGTGCCAGTAGAACCCGCACTGAAGCTTTCTTT
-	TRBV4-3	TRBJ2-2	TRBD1	CASSQDRGDRVTGELFF	TGCGCCAGCAGCCAAGATCGGGGGGACAGGGTAACCGGGGAGCTGTTTTTT
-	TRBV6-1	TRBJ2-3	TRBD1	CASRQGVTDTQYF	TGTGCCAGCAGACAGGGGGTGACAGATACGCAGTATTTT
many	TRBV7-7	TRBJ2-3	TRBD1	CASSPGQGDTDTQYF	TGTGCCAGCAGCCCGGGACAGGGGGACACAGATACGCAGTATTTT
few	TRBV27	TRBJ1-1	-	CASREGPNTEAFF	TGTGCCAGCAGGGAGGGACCCAACACTGAAGCTTTCTTT
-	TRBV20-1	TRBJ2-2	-	CSATGNTNTGELFF	TGCAGTGCCACCGGGAATACGAACACCGGGGAGCTGTTTTTT
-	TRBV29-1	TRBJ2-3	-	CSARDPLTTTDTQYF	TGCAGCGCCCGGGACCCATTAACGACCACAGATACGCAGTATTTT
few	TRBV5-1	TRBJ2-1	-	CASSLDRGGEQFF	TGCGCCAGCAGCTTGGACAGGGGGGGTGAGCAGTTCTTC
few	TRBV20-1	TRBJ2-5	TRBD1	CSAIDRGRRQTQYF	TGCAGTGCTATTGACAGGGGGCGTCGGCAGACCCAGTACTTC
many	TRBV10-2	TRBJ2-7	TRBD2	CASSHKGLAGGSSYEQYF	TGCGCCAGCAGTCACAAGGGACTAGCGGGGGGGAGCTCCTACGAGCAGTACTTC
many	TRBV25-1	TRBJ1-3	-	CASSVSGAKGGNTIYF	TGTGCCAGCAGTGTGTCCGGGGCTAAGGGTGGAAACACCATATATTTT
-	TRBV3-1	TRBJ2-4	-	CASSPFPVGNIQYF	TGTGCCAGCAGCCCCTTCCCCGTGGGGAACATTCAGTACTTC
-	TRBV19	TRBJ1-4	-	CASSPRDTTNEKLFF	TGTGCCAGTAGTCCCCGGGACACAACTAATGAAAAACTGTTTTTT
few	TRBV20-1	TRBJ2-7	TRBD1	CSARRQGASEQYF	TGCAGTGCTAGGAGGCAGGGGGCAAGCGAGCAGTACTTC
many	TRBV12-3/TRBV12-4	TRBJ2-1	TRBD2	CASSRGGDNEQFF	TGTGCCAGCAGTCGCGGGGGGGACAATGAGCAGTTCTTC
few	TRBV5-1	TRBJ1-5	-	CASSLGFKPNQPQHF	TGCGCCAGCAGCTTGGGTTTCAAGCCCAATCAGCCCCAGCATTTT
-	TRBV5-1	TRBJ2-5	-	CASSLASWGEETQYF	TGCGCCAGCAGCTTGGCTTCGTGGGGCGAGGAGACCCAGTACTTC
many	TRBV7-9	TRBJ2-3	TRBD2	CASSPASGGDVLYAQYF	TGTGCCAGCAGCCCGGCTAGCGGGGGGGATGTACTATACGCGCAGTATTTT
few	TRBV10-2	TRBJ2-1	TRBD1	CASSEIQGDHNEQFF	TGCGCCAGCAGTGAAATCCAGGGGGATCACAATGAGCAGTTCTTC
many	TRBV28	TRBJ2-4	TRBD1	CASSLWDRAKNIQYF	TGTGCCAGCAGTTTATGGGACAGGGCCAAAAACATTCAGTACTTC
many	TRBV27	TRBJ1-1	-	CASSANRDNTEAFF	TGTGCCAGCAGTGCAAACAGGGACAACACTGAAGCTTTCTTT
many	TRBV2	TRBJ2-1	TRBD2	CASAGSGEYNEQFF	TGTGCCAGCGCAGGTAGCGGGGAGTACAATGAGCAGTTCTTC
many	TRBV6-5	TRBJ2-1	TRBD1	CASSLRQGNTYNEQFF	TGTGCCAGCAGTCTTCGACAGGGAAATACCTACAATGAGCAGTTCTTC
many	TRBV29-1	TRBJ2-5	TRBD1	CSVQTGGETQYF	TGCAGCGTGCAGACAGGGGGAGAGACCCAGTACTTC
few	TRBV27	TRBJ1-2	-	CASSSGGGSYTF	TGTGCCAGCAGCTCAGGTGGTGGGAGCTACACCTTC
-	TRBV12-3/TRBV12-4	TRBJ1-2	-	CASSPRGWEGYTF	TGTGCCAGCAGCCCTCGGGGATGGGAGGGCTACACCTTC
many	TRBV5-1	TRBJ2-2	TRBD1	CASSSRTGDIGELFF	TGCGCCAGCAGCTCGCGGACAGGGGATATCGGGGAGCTGTTTTTT
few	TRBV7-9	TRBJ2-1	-	CASSTSPAGVLDNEQFF	TGTGCCAGCAGTACTTCCCCGGCAGGGGTTTTGGACAATGAGCAGTTCTTC